This T cell receptor beta chain was found in a study of CD8+ T cells in alopecia areata. Looking at the study overall: For the treated group, dosing was oral tofacitinib at 5 to 10 mg twice daily. Tofacitinib was given for 6 to 18 months, then stopped for 6 months. Regarding the study as a whole: Elevated clonality characterized lesional scalp relative to normal scalp, particularly in alopecia totalis/universalis.

As for treatment: oral pan-JAK inhibitor, 5-10 mg twice daily. Extraction and reverse transcription of RNA yielded cDNA as the sequencing template. Clones were sequenced by immunoSEQ multiplex PCR, and TCRdb holds only the in-frame ones, with some missing. This table has some 150,000 clones, roughly 86% appearing once. Of note for this clone: Its matching antigen is unknown.

The sequences come from CD8+ T cells sorted from blood, collected at week 4, from a patient treated with tofacitinib. This receptor was taken from a human donor with alopecia areata.

CDR3 protein: CASSHPSGGTGELFF. The CDR3 DNA follows: TGCGCCAGCAGCCACCCCTCCGGGGGCACCGGGGAGCTGTTTTTT. This rearrangement joins TRBV4-1 to TRBJ2-2; a weak D match, TRBD2 (6 bases). The CDR3 runs 15 residues. V was pared by 3 bases and J by 4 bases, with 12 bases between. CDR1 and CDR2 from the germline V gene are MGHRA and YSYEKL.